This is a list of T cell receptor beta chains from one sample in a study of cytomegalovirus exposure and HLA in healthy donors. TCRdb's copy holds only in-frame clones and misses some; the assay was immunoSEQ multiplex PCR. The repertoire consists of about 130,000 clones, with roughly three quarters occurring once and the leading ten covering approximately 1.8%. Sequenced material: PBMCs. The source is a woman aged 40 to 50 in good health and CMV-seronegative. The CDR3 runs from the conserved cysteine through the conserved F or W. A D gene is named only where the DNA matches it firmly. For some rows the clone size is stated as once, few or many, or as a class when expanded; others skip it.

CASSSGHLISNQPQHF | TGTGCCAGCAGTTCAGGACACTTGATTAGCAATCAGCCCCAGCATTTT | NA | NA | TRBJ1-5 | TRBV28
CASSLWPSRDTEAFF | TGTGCCAGCAGCTTGTGGCCAAGTCGGGACACTGAAGCTTTCTTT | NA | NA | TRBJ1-1 | TRBV5-8
CASSLDRGANQPQHF | TGCGCCAGCAGCTTAGACAGGGGCGCCAATCAGCCCCAGCATTTT | NA | TRBD1 | TRBJ1-5 | TRBV5-1
CASSLGSGGTYEQYF | TGTGCCAGCAGCTTGGGAAGCGGGGGGACCTACGAGCAGTACTTC | NA | TRBD2 | TRBJ2-7 | TRBV5-6
CASSGPGVSNQPQHF | TGTGCCAGTAGCGGACCAGGGGTGAGCAATCAGCCCCAGCATTTT | NA | NA | TRBJ1-5 | TRBV19
CASGRDRGDYGYTF | TGTGCCAGCGGGCGGGACAGGGGGGACTATGGCTACACCTTC | NA | TRBD1 | TRBJ1-2 | TRBV27
CAWSSSGAIQYF | TGTGCCTGGAGTTCTAGCGGGGCGATTCAGTACTTC | once | TRBD2 | TRBJ2-4 | TRBV30
CSVGRGGKADTQYF | TGCAGCGTGGGGCGGGGGGGCAAAGCAGATACGCAGTATTTT | NA | TRBD2 | TRBJ2-3 | TRBV29-1
CASSIGLAGGLSIQYF | TGTGCCAGTAGTATAGGGCTAGCGGGAGGATTGTCCATTCAGTACTTC | NA | TRBD2 | TRBJ2-4 | TRBV19
CASSFLAKTYEQYF | TGTGCCAGCAGTTTCCTAGCGAAGACCTACGAGCAGTACTTC | NA | NA | TRBJ2-7 | TRBV27
CASSFPVLASGGGNEQFF | TGTGCCAGCAGCTTCCCCGTTTTGGCTAGCGGGGGAGGAAATGAGCAGTTCTTC | NA | TRBD2 | TRBJ2-1 | TRBV7-2
CASSYESYEQYF | TGTGCCAGCAGTTACGAGAGCTACGAGCAGTACTTC | NA | NA | TRBJ2-7 | TRBV28
CASSMGLGSYEQYF | TGTGCCAGTAGTATGGGACTAGGGAGCTACGAGCAGTACTTC | NA | TRBD2 | TRBJ2-7 | TRBV19
CASKKTGTTEAFF | TGTGCCAGCAAAAAAACAGGTACTACTGAAGCTTTCTTT | few | NA | TRBJ1-1 | TRBV6-1
CASSYPENTEAFF | TGTGCCAGCAGTTACCCAGAGAACACTGAAGCTTTCTTT | NA | NA | TRBJ1-1 | TRBV6-6
CASSLGPGNQPQHF | TGTGCCAGCAGCTTAGGGCCAGGCAATCAGCCCCAGCATTTT | NA | NA | TRBJ1-5 | TRBV7-9
CATSSVGQGIRGSYNEQFF | TGTGCCACCAGCAGTGTGGGACAGGGGATTAGGGGCTCCTACAATGAGCAGTTCTTC | once | TRBD1 | TRBJ2-1 | TRBV15
CASRQDRLDSNEQFF | TGCGCCAGCAGACAAGATAGGTTGGACAGCAATGAGCAGTTCTTC | NA | NA | TRBJ2-1 | TRBV4-1
CASSLNNRGLAGNNEQFF | TGTGCCAGCAGCTTAAACAACCGAGGACTAGCGGGAAACAATGAGCAGTTCTTC | few | TRBD2 | TRBJ2-1 | TRBV7-8
CASSALAGLQETQYF | TGTGCCAGTAGTGCGCTAGCGGGGCTGCAAGAGACCCAGTACTTC | few | TRBD2 | TRBJ2-5 | TRBV19
CASRRDREPYEQYF | TGTGCCAGCAGACGGGACAGGGAGCCCTACGAGCAGTACTTC | NA | TRBD1 | TRBJ2-7 | TRBV28
CASSPLPDGDYGYTF | TGTGCCAGCAGCCCACTACCCGACGGAGACTATGGCTACACCTTC | NA | NA | TRBJ1-2 | TRBV7-3
CASSEAQAGIYSNQPQHF | TGTGCCAGCAGTGAAGCGCAGGCAGGGATTTATAGCAATCAGCCCCAGCATTTT | NA | NA | TRBJ1-5 | TRBV2
CASSLSSGGADTQYF | TGTGCCAGCAGTTTGTCTAGCGGGGGGGCCGATACGCAGTATTTT | NA | TRBD2 | TRBJ2-3 | TRBV27
CASSFGTSVYNEQFF | TGTGCCAGCAGCTTCGGGACTAGCGTCTACAATGAGCAGTTCTTC | NA | TRBD2 | TRBJ2-1 | TRBV7-9
CSVESQMNTEAFF | TGCAGCGTTGAAAGTCAGATGAACACTGAAGCTTTCTTT | NA | NA | TRBJ1-1 | TRBV29-1
CASSLGGGDSPLHF | TGTGCCAGCAGCCTCGGCGGGGGCGATTCACCCCTCCACTTT | NA | NA | TRBJ1-6 | TRBV9
CASRLTGTGKNSQYF | TGCGCCAGCCGTCTTACCGGGACAGGGAAAAACAGTCAGTACTTC | NA | TRBD1 | TRBJ2-4 | TRBV5-1
CASSRPRGRGYTF | TGTGCCAGCAGCCGCCCACGAGGTCGAGGCTACACCTTC | NA | NA | TRBJ1-2 | TRBV7-2
CAITGGKQGFTEAFF | TGTGCCATCACCGGGGGAAAACAGGGGTTCACTGAAGCTTTCTTT | NA | TRBD1 | TRBJ1-1 | TRBV10-3
CASSLTTYEQYF | TGTGCCAGCAGCCTCACTACCTACGAGCAGTACTTC | NA | NA | TRBJ2-7 | TRBV7-8
CASSWGSGTHYEQYF | TGTGCCAGCAGCTGGGGAAGTGGGACACACTACGAGCAGTACTTC | NA | NA | TRBJ2-7 | TRBV5-6
CASSSRVTIYF | TGTGCCAGCAGTTCCAGGGTCACCATATATTTT | medium-sized | NA | TRBJ1-3 | TRBV28
CASSTGLASSYNEQFF | TGTGCCAGCTCCACTGGACTAGCGTCCTCCTACAATGAGCAGTTCTTC | NA | TRBD2 | TRBJ2-1 | TRBV18
CASSFGAGGGYEQYF | TGTGCCAGCAGTTTTGGGGCGGGGGGGGGTTACGAGCAGTACTTC | NA | TRBD2 | TRBJ2-7 | TRBV27